This TCR beta chain was recorded in a study of blood T cell repertoires in COVID-19. Study at large: Sites in the United States, Italy and Spain provided acute and convalescent COVID-19 samples. PBMCs, B-cell-depleted T cells, or T cells provided the cDNA or gDNA that made up the material.

Original processing methods: Cell counts per sample came from amplifying reference gene primers. This table comes from immunoSEQ multiplex PCR, and its TCRdb copy is limited to in-frame clones, with some not included. V, J and clone size were drawn from that table, and D and trimming were deduced from the DNA. The table records 180,000 or so clones, approximately 83% of them present only once. The CDR3 is 16 residues long. Germline V gene sequence: CDR1 MNHNS, CDR2 SASEGT. V was trimmed by 2 bases and J by 1 base, leaving 13 bases between them. V is TRBV6-1 and J is TRBJ2-3; tentatively, D is TRBD2 (5 bases). Sequencing was done on a sample of peripheral blood. This TCR was sampled from a human donor with acute or convalescent COVID-19. The donor label of this sample is uncertain. The CDR3 DNA reads TGTGCCAGCAGTGAAACGGTGGCGGAGGGCACAGATACGCAGTATTTT. It yields the protein CASSETVAEGTDTQYF.